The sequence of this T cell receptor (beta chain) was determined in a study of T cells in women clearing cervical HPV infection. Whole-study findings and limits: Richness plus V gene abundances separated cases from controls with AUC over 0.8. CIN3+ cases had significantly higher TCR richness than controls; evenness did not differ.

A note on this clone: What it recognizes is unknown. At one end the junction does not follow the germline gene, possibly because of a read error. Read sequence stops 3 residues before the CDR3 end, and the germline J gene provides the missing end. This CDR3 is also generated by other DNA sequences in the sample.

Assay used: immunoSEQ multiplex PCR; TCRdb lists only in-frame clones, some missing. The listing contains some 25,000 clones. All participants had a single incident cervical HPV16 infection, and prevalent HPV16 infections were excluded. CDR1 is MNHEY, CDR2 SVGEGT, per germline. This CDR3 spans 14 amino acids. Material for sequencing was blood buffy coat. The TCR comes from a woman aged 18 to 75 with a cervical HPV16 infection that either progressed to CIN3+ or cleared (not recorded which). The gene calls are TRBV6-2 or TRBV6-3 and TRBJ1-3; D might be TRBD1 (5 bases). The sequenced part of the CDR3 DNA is TGTGCCAGCAGTTACCGGGGGACTGGAAACACA. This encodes CASSYRGTGNT. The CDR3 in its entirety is CASSYRGTGNTIYF.